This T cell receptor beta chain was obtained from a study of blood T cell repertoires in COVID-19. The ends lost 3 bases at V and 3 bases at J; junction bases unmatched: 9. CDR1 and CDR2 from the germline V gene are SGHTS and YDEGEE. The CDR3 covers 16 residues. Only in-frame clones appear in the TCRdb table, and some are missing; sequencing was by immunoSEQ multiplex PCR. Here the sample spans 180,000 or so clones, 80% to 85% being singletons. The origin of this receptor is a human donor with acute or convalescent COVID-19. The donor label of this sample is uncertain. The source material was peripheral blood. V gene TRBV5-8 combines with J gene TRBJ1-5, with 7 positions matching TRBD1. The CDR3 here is CASSSSPDRYNQPQHF. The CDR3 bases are TGTGCCAGCAGCTCCTCGCCGGACAGGTACAATCAGCCCCAGCATTTT.